This record concerns one T cell receptor beta chain sequence. The antigen remains unidentified. This entry belongs to a study of blood T cells in healthy people across ages. Together with a sample-barcoded 5' primer, a J-beta primer mix was included in a second PCR lasting roughly 7 to 11 cycles. A template-switch adaptor containing 12 random nucleotides labeled each cDNA molecule. TCRdb passed the 5' RACE reads through MiXCR, listing each CDR3 protein once. The data contain fewer than 1.5 million distinct CDR3 sequences, about 40% of them seen just once; the ten biggest clones take up roughly 7.9%. Findings and caveats of the study: Donor CMV status, an unknown factor, possibly confounded changes in expanded clonotypes. A strong correlation was found between TCR beta diversity and the percentage of naive T cells.

PBMCs, at least 6.5 million per sample, were isolated. This CDR3 contains 17 residues. Germline V gives CDR1 LGHDT, CDR2 YNNKEL (reference sequence). The V end lost 0 bases, the J end lost 0 bases, and 14 bases lay between the germline ends. This chain connects TRBV3-1 to TRBJ1-1, with D maybe TRBD1 (5 bases). The specimen sequenced was blood. The receptor was derived from a young woman in good health. CDR3 in DNA: TGTGCCAGCAGCCAAGATTCCGGGGCAAATTTGAACACTGAAGCTTTCTTT. Its protein product is CASSQDSGANLNTEAFF. The full variable domain, in which reference TRBV3-1 and TRBJ1-1 provide the parts outside the CDR3, is DTAVSQTPKYLVTQMGNDKSIKCEQNLGHDTMYWYKQDSKKFLKIMFSYNNKELIINETVPNRFSPKSPDKAHLNLHINSLELGDSAVYFCASSQDSGANLNTEAFFGQGTRLTVV.